Listed here are 19 T cell receptor beta chains from one sample, sequenced in a study of regulatory T cells in long-lasting Graves disease. Arm-PCR of CDR3 regions and iRepertoire HTBI primers were used to build TCR beta libraries. MiXCR was run by TCRdb on the multiplex PCR reads, yielding one entry per CDR3 protein. This table has 400,000 to 500,000 distinct CDR3 sequences, under 25% appearing once. The time point here: persistent/refractory GD, antithyroid drugs over 5 years with positive TRAb. RNA from PBMCs was the source of the TCR library. Source: peripheral blood mononuclear cells (PBMCs), taken when the disease was refractory, from a patient treated with antithyroid drugs. Receptor source: a female donor with Graves disease.

This clonotype was seen at least ten times. V and J are TRBV11-2 and TRBJ2-5; D possibly corresponds to TRBD2 (5 bases). CDR3 size: 15 residues. The V and J ends lost 5 bases and 1 base respectively, with 14 bases between them. CDR1 is SGHAT, CDR2 FQNNGV, per germline. The CDR3 DNA reads TGTGCCAGCAGCCAGAGCGGACGCAGCCAAGAGACCCAGTACTTC. Its protein is CASSQSGRSQETQYF.

Ten or more counts support this clonotype. The chain is built from TRBV6-1 and TRBJ2-7; the D is unclear. The CDR3 contains 14 residues. Deletions cut 5 bases from V and 2 bases from J, with 13 bases between. Germline V gene lookup returns CDR1 MNHNS and CDR2 SASEGT. The CDR3 is CASSTETITYEQYF. The CDR3 region has the DNA TGTGCCAGCAGTACCGAAACTATAACCTACGAGCAGTACTTC.

This clonotype came up many times. This sequence joins TRBV28 and TRBJ2-2; D unclear. The germline CDR1 and CDR2 sequences are MDHEN and SYDVKM. V was trimmed by 6 bases and J by 3 bases, leaving 14 bases between them. The CDR3 length is 15 residues. CDR3 DNA sequence: TGTGCCAGCAGGGACGTCGCGGTGTACACCGGGGAGCTGTTTTTT. Amino acids: CASRDVAVYTGELFF.

The table lists this clonotype with a count of one. The gene calls are TRBV4-1 and TRBJ2-7; a possible D gene is TRBD2 (8 bases). The CDR3 has 15 amino acids. V was trimmed by 1 base and J by 2 bases, leaving 12 bases between them. In germline, CDR1 is MGHRA, CDR2 YSYEKL. CDR3: CASSQVAGQTYEQYF. CDR3 in DNA: TGCGCCAGCAGCCAAGTAGCGGGACAGACCTACGAGCAGTACTTC.

In its sample, this clonotype was seen many times. This rearrangement joins TRBV28 to TRBJ2-7; D unresolved. With 7 bases removed from V and 6 bases from J, the gap between germline ends came to 13 bases. This CDR3 has 12 amino acids. Per the germline V gene, CDR1 is MDHEN and CDR2 is SYDVKM. The CDR3 nucleotides are TGTGCCAGCACTGTCCGGGTGGGCGAGCAGTACTTC. Translation gives CASTVRVGEQYF.

The rearrangement links TRBV20-1 to TRBJ1-1; the D gene is possibly TRBD1 (6 bases). CDR1 and CDR2 from the germline V gene are DFQATT and SNEGSKA (reference sequence). V dropped 6 bases and J dropped 0 bases, with 14 bases sitting between them. This CDR3 is 14 amino acids long. CDR3 region: CSALPGQMNTEAFF. DNA for the CDR3: TGCAGTGCCCTCCCAGGACAGATGAACACTGAAGCTTTCTTT.

The chain employs TRBV9 and TRBJ2-4, with D perhaps TRBD2 (6 bases). Trimming pared 0 bases from V and 6 bases from J, leaving 10 bases between. Germline CDR1 and CDR2: SGDLS and YYNGEE. The CDR3 is 14 residues long. CDR3 sequence (DNA): TGTGCCAGCAGCGTAGCCGGGGGTTCAAACATTCAGTACTTC. Translated, it gives CASSVAGGSNIQYF.

This clonotype has a handful of counts. V usage is TRBV6-2 or TRBV6-3 and J usage is TRBJ1-2, with 9 bases that match TRBD1. The CDR3 is 15 residues long. The ends lost 0 bases at V and 8 bases at J; junction bases unmatched: 7. Germline CDR1 is MNHEY and CDR2 is SVGEGT. The CDR3 nucleotides are TGTGCCAGCAGTTACTCCACAGGGGGCAGAGAGGGCTACACCTTC. Translating it yields CASSYSTGGREGYTF.

J is TRBJ2-7 and V is TRBV7-8, with unresolved D. Germline V gene sequence: CDR1 SGHVS, CDR2 FQNEAQ. Trimming removed 0 bases from V and 6 bases from J, with 9 bases in between. This CDR3 is built from 13 residues. In nucleotides, the CDR3 is TGTGCCAGCAGCTTAGCCCCAGGTGCCGAGCAGTACTTC. The encoded protein is CASSLAPGAEQYF.

This clonotype was counted at least ten times. V is TRBV28 and J is TRBJ2-5, with 7 positions matching TRBD2. V lost 8 bases to trimming and J lost 5 bases; unmatched junction nucleotides: 11. Germline assignment: CDR1 MDHEN and CDR2 SYDVKM. This CDR3 has 14 amino acids. CDR3 loop: CASGRWGEGETQYF. The CDR3 nucleotides read TGTGCCAGCGGCCGATGGGGGGAGGGGGAGACCCAGTACTTC.

This clonotype was observed many times. The chain links TRBV28 to TRBJ1-1; 7 bases align to TRBD1. Germline CDR1 MDHEN, CDR2 SYDVKM. This CDR3 is built from 16 residues. The junction had 12 bases not matched to a gene; V was cut back by 8 bases and J by 0 bases. CDR3 in DNA: TGTGCCAGCTCACCGACAGGGCTTGGCGTGAACACTGAAGCTTTCTTT. Protein: CASSPTGLGVNTEAFF.

This chain links TRBV12-3 or TRBV12-4 with TRBJ1-1; D perhaps matches TRBD1 (5 bases). The CDR3 loop spans 15 amino acids. The V end lost 3 bases, the J end lost 11 bases, and 22 bases lay between the germline ends. The CDR3: CASSFRGRANLWAFF. The CDR3 DNA reads as TGTGCCAGCAGTTTCCGGGGCAGGGCGAATTTGTGGGCTTTCTTT.

This clonotype was seen a few times. The rearrangement joins TRBV7-9 to TRBJ1-1; D unresolved. This CDR3 is 14 amino acids long. V dropped 3 bases and J dropped 0 bases, with 8 bases sitting between them. CDR1 and CDR2 (germline): SEHNR, FQNEAQ (reference sequence). The CDR3 loop is CASSLPGVNTEAFF. CDR3 sequence (DNA): TGTGCCAGCAGCTTGCCAGGAGTGAACACTGAAGCTTTCTTT. Supplemented by reference TRBV7-9 and TRBJ1-1, the full variable domain reads DTGVSQNPRHKITKRGQNVTFRCDPISEHNRLYWYRQTLGQGPEFLTYFQNEAQLEKSRLLSDRFSAERPKGSFSTLEIQRTEQGDSAMYLCASSLPGVNTEAFFGQGTRLTVV.

The chain is built from TRBV20-1 and TRBJ2-1; 9 positions agree with TRBD2. CDR1 and CDR2 (germline): DFQATT, SNEGSKA (reference sequence). This CDR3 spans 13 amino acids. The V gene end was trimmed by 8 bases and the J gene end by 6 bases; junction bases not matched to a gene: 8. CDR3 coding DNA: TGCAGTTACTACCCTAGCGGGATCAATGAGCAGTTCTTC. It specifies CSYYPSGINEQFF.

This clonotype showed up many times. This chain joins TRBV28 and TRBJ1-2, with unresolved D. The V and J ends lost 6 bases and 7 bases respectively, with 15 bases between them. This CDR3 contains 13 residues. Germline V CDR1 and CDR2: MDHEN, SYDVKM. CDR3: CASSSILDPGYTF. DNA of the CDR3: TGTGCCAGCAGCTCAATCCTCGACCCTGGCTACACCTTC.

This clonotype was picked up a small number of times. CDR3 sequence: CASSYSNAGGQYF. CDR3 DNA sequence: TGTGCCAGCAGTTACTCGAATGCCGGGGGGCAGTACTTC. The rearrangement links TRBV6-2 or TRBV6-3 to TRBJ2-7; a possible D gene is TRBD2 (6 bases). Germline CDR1 MNHEY, CDR2 SVGEGT. V was trimmed by 0 bases and J by 9 bases, leaving 12 bases between them. CDR3 length: 13 residues.

This clonotype was detected a few times. V usage is TRBV27 and J usage is TRBJ2-7; 16 nucleotides line up with TRBD2. Germline CDR1 is MNHEY and CDR2 is SMNVEV (reference sequence). The V segment lost 4 bases and the J segment 2 bases; nucleotides outside the gene matches: 2. The CDR3 has 16 amino acids. CDR3 sequence (DNA): TGTGCCAGCAGTTCCGGGACTAGCGGGAGGGCCTACGAGCAGTACTTC. It translates to CASSSGTSGRAYEQYF.

This clonotype appeared a few times. V and J are TRBV7-9 and TRBJ2-4; 9 nucleotides line up with TRBD2. Losses at the gene ends were 6 bases for V and 4 bases for J; bases not matched to a gene: 10. The CDR3 extends over 16 amino acids. Germline loops: CDR1 SEHNR, CDR2 FQNEAQ (reference sequence). In nucleotides, the CDR3 is TGTGCCAGCAGACCGAGGGTTACTAGCGGGAAAAACATTCAGTACTTC. This codes for CASRPRVTSGKNIQYF.

The chain combines TRBV18 with TRBJ2-5; D is ambiguous. Germline assignment: CDR1 KGHSH and CDR2 LQKENI. The CDR3 sequence is 14 residues long. V was pared by 1 base and J by 1 base, with 7 bases between. In DNA, the CDR3 is TGTGCCAGCTCACCACGCGGTACCCAAGAGACCCAGTACTTC. Translated: CASSPRGTQETQYF.